The 22 T cell receptor beta chains reported below all come from one sample, sequenced in a study of blood T cell repertoires in COVID-19. Only in-frame clones appear in the TCRdb table, and some are missing; sequencing was by immunoSEQ multiplex PCR. The table lists about 190,000 clones, about nine tenths of them singletons. The sequenced sample consisted of peripheral blood. These receptors originate from a middle-aged man with acute or convalescent COVID-19.

This chain uses TRBV7-9 with TRBJ1-4; D remains ambiguous. Germline V gene lookup returns CDR1 SEHNR and CDR2 FQNEAQ (reference sequence). Deletions cut 1 base from V and 4 bases from J, with 7 bases between. This CDR3 region has 14 residues. In DNA, the CDR3 is TGTGCCAGCAGCTTAGAACAAGTTAATGAAAAACTGTTTTTT. Its translation is CASSLEQVNEKLFF.

The sample holds one count of this clone. The chain has TRBV27 and TRBJ1-2, with D unresolved. Germline CDR1 reads MNHEY; CDR2 reads SMNVEV (reference sequence). CDR3 length: 11 residues. The V end lost 8 bases, the J end lost 8 bases, and 12 bases lay between the germline ends. The CDR3 DNA is TGTGCCAGCCCCCCAGGTCAGGGCTACACCTTC. Amino acid sequence: CASPPGQGYTF.

The chain carries TRBV24-1 and TRBJ2-3; 10 bases line up with TRBD2. The CDR3 runs to 15 residues. Germline-derived CDR1 and CDR2 are KGHDR and SFDVKD. The V segment lost 0 bases and the J segment 4 bases; nucleotides outside the gene matches: 0. The CDR3 DNA is TGTGCCACCAGTGATTTGCTAGCGGGGGCAGATACGCAGTATTTT. As protein: CATSDLLAGADTQYF.

This sequence joins TRBV25-1 and TRBJ2-3, with 8 nucleotides matching TRBD1. Germline CDR1 is MGHDK and CDR2 is SYGVNS. The V segment lost 4 bases and the J segment 5 bases; nucleotides outside the gene matches: 11. The CDR3 length is 16 residues. The CDR3 region is CASSGITRGREDTQYF. The DNA for the CDR3 is TGTGCCAGCAGTGGGATTACCAGGGGGCGCGAAGATACGCAGTATTTT.

This clone appeared a few times. The chain carries TRBV9 and TRBJ2-7, with 7 bases that match TRBD1. This CDR3 spans 12 amino acids. CDR1 is SGDLS and CDR2 is YYNGEE in the germline V gene. J gave up 3 bases and V 3 bases, and 0 bases lay outside the gene matches. As DNA, the CDR3 is TGTGCCAGCAGCGGACAGGGCTACGAGCAGTACTTC. This codes for CASSGQGYEQYF.

The rearrangement joins TRBV28 to TRBJ1-4, with 8 bases identical to TRBD1. The CDR3 is 14 amino acids. J lost 7 bases, V lost 6 bases, and 7 bases had no gene match. The germline CDR1 and CDR2 sequences are MDHEN and SYDVKM. Here the CDR3 DNA reads TGTGCCAGCAGCCTACAGGGGGGCAGTGAAAAACTGTTTTTT. Encoded protein: CASSLQGGSEKLFF.

The chain carries TRBV24-1 and TRBJ2-5, with 7 bases fitting TRBD2. The CDR3 loop spans 16 amino acids. Trimming cost V 3 bases and J 1 base; bases outside gene matches: 7. Per the germline V gene, CDR1 is KGHDR and CDR2 is SFDVKD. Here the CDR3 reads CATSDLKRGVQETQYF. Written as DNA, the CDR3 is TGTGCCACCAGTGATCTGAAGCGGGGTGTCCAAGAGACCCAGTACTTC.

V gene TRBV6-2 or TRBV6-3 combines with J gene TRBJ2-7; 8 nucleotides agree with TRBD1. With V trimmed by 5 bases and J by 3 bases, 6 bases remained unmatched. The CDR3 sequence is 14 residues long. Germline V gene lookup returns CDR1 MNHEY and CDR2 SVGEGT. The CDR3 protein is CASSGQGVRYEQYF. CDR3 bases: TGTGCCAGCAGTGGACAGGGAGTACGCTACGAGCAGTACTTC.

The chain employs TRBV19 and TRBJ1-1; a possible D gene is TRBD1 (6 bases). The CDR3 spans 14 residues. CDR1 LNHDA and CDR2 SQIVND come from the germline V gene (reference sequence). V lost 5 bases and J lost 5, with 15 bases in between. The CDR3 here is CASSPKGQGTEAFF. In DNA, the CDR3 is TGTGCCAGTAGTCCCAAGGGCCAGGGGACTGAAGCTTTCTTT.

V and J are TRBV7-9 and TRBJ1-2; unclear D gene. Germline CDR1 and CDR2: SEHNR and FQNEAQ (reference sequence). The V end lost 2 bases, the J end lost 4 bases, and 8 bases lay between the germline ends. The CDR3 is 13 amino acids. In nucleotides, the CDR3 is TGTGCCAGCAGCTTATCAGTTGTCTATGGCTACACCTTC. It is translated as CASSLSVVYGYTF.

CDR3 amino acids: CASSVPASGGTDKETQYF. The DNA of the CDR3 is TGTGCCAGCAGCGTACCCGCTAGCGGGGGGACAGACAAAGAGACCCAGTACTTC. The chain combines TRBV9 with TRBJ2-5, with 11 bases matching TRBD2. V lost 1 base, J lost 3 bases, and 11 bases stayed unmatched. CDR1 and CDR2 from the germline V gene are SGDLS and YYNGEE. This CDR3 contains 18 residues.

The V and J genes are TRBV6-5 and TRBJ2-3, with TRBD2 matching 9 bases. The CDR3 covers 14 residues. The V gene's germline CDR1 is MNHEY and CDR2 SVGAGI. V lost 7 bases, J lost 2 bases, and 4 bases stayed unmatched. CDR3 coding DNA: TGTGCCAGCAAATTAGCGGGGGACACAGATACGCAGTATTTT. As protein: CASKLAGDTDTQYF.

In this sample, this clone turned up a few times. The chain employs TRBV3-1 (or the pseudogene TRBV3-2) and TRBJ1-5, with D uncertain. Trimming shortened V by 4 bases and J by 3 bases, and 10 bases separated the two germline ends. The germline gives CDR1 LGHDT, CDR2 YNNKEL (reference sequence). This CDR3 comprises 14 residues. CDR3 residues: CASSPGMLNQPQHF. CDR3 DNA: TGTGCCAGCAGCCCCGGGATGCTCAATCAGCCCCAGCATTTT.

Points on this clone: The junction and the germline gene differ at one end; a read error may be behind it. The chain recombines TRBV19 with TRBJ1-2, with D unresolved. CDR1 and CDR2 from the germline V gene are LNHDA and SQIVND (reference sequence). The CDR3 totals 12 residues. CDR3 amino acids: CASSIFGITLTF. Written as DNA, the CDR3 is TGTGCCAGTAGTATTTTCGGGATTACACTCACATTC.

This chain uses TRBV7-3 with TRBJ2-3; 8 bases line up with TRBD1. Germline CDR1 reads SGHTA; CDR2 reads FQGTGA. The V segment lost 5 bases and the J segment 4 bases; nucleotides outside the gene matches: 2. The CDR3 loop spans 13 amino acids. The CDR3 DNA sequence: TGTGCCAGCAGCACACAGGGGGCAGATACGCAGTATTTT. Encoded protein: CASSTQGADTQYF. Filled out from reference TRBV7-3 and TRBJ2-3, the complete variable domain reads GAGVSQTPSNKVTEKGKYVELRCDPISGHTALYWYRQSLGQGPEFLIYFQGTGAADDSGLPNDRFFAVRPEGSVSTLKIQRTERGDSAVYLCASSTQGADTQYFGPGTRLTVL.

The chain combines TRBV2 with TRBJ1-3; no reliable D call. Germline CDR1 SNHLY, CDR2 FYNNEI. The CDR3 totals 13 residues. V was shortened by 7 bases and J by 3 bases, with 10 bases between the two germline ends. CDR3 amino acids: CASMEGIGNTIYF. CDR3 in DNA: TGTGCCAGCATGGAGGGAATTGGAAACACCATATATTTT.

J is TRBJ2-7 and V is TRBV3-1 (or the pseudogene TRBV3-2); TRBD1 aligns across 9 bases. Germline values: CDR1 LGHDT, CDR2 YNNKEL (reference sequence). The CDR3 covers 15 residues. The junction had 9 bases not matched to a gene; V was cut back by 3 bases and J by 6 bases. The CDR3 nucleotides are TGTGCCAGCAGCCACGCCGGGACAGGGCCACGCGAGCAGTACTTC. This codes for CASSHAGTGPREQYF.

The chain recombines TRBV11-3 with TRBJ2-2; D remains unclear. The length of the CDR3 is 12 residues. V was cut by 8 bases and J by 2 bases, with 6 bases left in between. Looked up from germline, CDR1 is SGHNT and CDR2 is YENEEA. This CDR3 is CASGRNTGELFF. The DNA for the CDR3 is TGTGCCAGCGGCCGAAACACCGGGGAGCTGTTTTTT.

This clone occurred a few times. The chain combines TRBV5-1 with TRBJ2-2; maybe TRBD1 (7 bases). CDR1 SGHRS and CDR2 YFSETQ come from the germline V gene. The CDR3 is 15 residues long. V lost 0 bases and J lost 3, with 9 bases in between. CDR3 protein: CASSLARGDTGELFF. CDR3 bases: TGCGCCAGCAGCTTGGCCAGGGGGGACACCGGGGAGCTGTTTTTT.

This clone has just one count. The rearrangement uses TRBV28 and TRBJ2-2; TRBD1 might be the D (6 bases). Germline assignment: CDR1 MDHEN and CDR2 SYDVKM. V was trimmed by 9 bases and J by 3 bases, leaving 14 bases between them. The CDR3 is made up of 14 amino acids. CDR3 amino acids: CASLVEGDTGELFF. CDR3 DNA sequence: TGTGCCAGTTTGGTTGAGGGGGACACCGGGGAGCTGTTTTTT.

V and J are TRBV6-1 and TRBJ1-5; TRBD1 matches 11 bases. Trimming cost V 8 bases and J 4 bases; bases outside gene matches: 4. Germline CDR1 MNHNS, CDR2 SASEGT. This CDR3 contains 14 residues. This CDR3 reads CASQGQGANQPQHF. CDR3 DNA: TGTGCCAGCCAAGGACAGGGGGCTAATCAGCCCCAGCATTTT.

The chain couples TRBV3-1 (or the pseudogene TRBV3-2) to TRBJ2-1; perhaps TRBD2 as D (5 bases). The V gene lost 1 base and the J gene lost 2 bases, with 9 bases spanning the gap. The CDR3 contains 15 residues. Germline-derived CDR1 and CDR2 are LGHDT and YNNKEL (reference sequence). The CDR3 region has the DNA TGTGCCAGCAGCCAAGGCCTAGCCCCCTACAATGAGCAGTTCTTC. The encoded protein is CASSQGLAPYNEQFF.